This T cell receptor (beta chain) is drawn from a study of beta chain features in type 1 diabetes. Study results and limitations: Within the patient group, naive, central memory and Treg TCRB repertoires appeared more similar to each other than within healthy donors. All four CD4+ subsets of Type 1 diabetes patients contained TCRB CDR3s that were moderately but significantly shorter.

The entirety of the isolated RNA underwent reverse transcription, so expressed TCRB transcripts were sequenced. Libraries were prepared by immunoSEQ multiplex PCR; TCRdb keeps only in-frame clonotypes and omits some of them. The repertoire holds about 130,000 clones, with around 8.7% as singletons. CDR3 length equals 15 residues. With 1 base removed from V and 4 bases from J, the gap between germline ends came to 12 bases. Germline assignment: CDR1 SGDLS and CDR2 YYNGEE. This clone was seen more than once but under ten times. The antigen is not known. The chain links TRBV9 to TRBJ1-3; D is possibly TRBD1 (5 bases). The sequence came from a man aged 18 to 35 in good health. What was sequenced was central memory CD4+ T cells from blood. CDR3 sequence reads: CASSVSQGFGNTIYF. The DNA of the CDR3 is TGTGCCAGCAGCGTATCCCAGGGTTTCGGAAACACCATATATTTT.